This TCR beta chain was recorded in a study of T cell repertoires in cytomegalovirus infection. Across the whole study: Epitope selection comprised recently identified HLA-C-restricted CMV epitopes and well-studied HLA-B-restricted CMV epitopes. Findings of the study overall: The ex vivo response showed dominance by HLA-C-restricted CMV-specific TCR beta clonotypes.

TCRdb reprocessed the reads via MiXCR and lists one record per CDR3 protein. The sample consists of approximately 1,000,000 distinct CDR3 sequences, 31% of them appearing once. Germline V gene lookup returns CDR1 SGHTA and CDR2 FQGNSA. The CDR3 extends over 16 amino acids. With 1 base removed from V and 0 bases from J, the gap between germline ends came to 12 bases. This clonotype showed up many times. Antigen unknown. The chain combines TRBV7-2 with TRBJ1-1; D is undetermined. The source material was cultured CD8+ T cells from PBMCs, sampled from culture after CMV antigen stimulation. The sequence came from a human donor in good health (CMV status not recorded). Some clones in this sample may be carry-over from other donors' samples. CDR3 in DNA: TGTGCCAGCAGCTTAGGGACGGAGGCCTTGAACACTGAAGCTTTCTTT. It is translated as CASSLGTEALNTEAFF.